This T cell receptor beta chain appears in the sequencing data of a study of T-cell reconstitution after alpha-beta-depleted transplantation in children. This CDR3 contains 14 residues. Germline CDR1 is SGHRS and CDR2 is YFSETQ. The ends were cut back, 2 bases at V and 7 bases at J, with 13 bases in the middle. This clonotype is a singleton in its sample. Unique molecular identifiers were incorporated during preparation of the TCRbeta library. TCRdb analysed the PCR reads with MiXCR anew, one entry per CDR3 protein. The profile shows about 540,000 distinct CDR3 sequences, around 18% of them singletons.

Sample: PBMCs from the stem cell graft donor, taken from the stem cell graft. The TCR sequence derives from a human donor who donated a stem cell graft to a child with acute lymphoblastic leukemia. J is TRBJ2-1 and V is TRBV5-1; D is ambiguous. For the CDR3, the DNA is TGCGCCAGCAGCTTTGCAGCCCCGGATAATGAGCAGTTCTTC. This gives the protein CASSFAAPDNEQFF. The entire variable domain, with the rest obtained from reference TRBV5-1 and TRBJ2-1, is as follows: KAGVTQTPRYLIKTRGQQVTLSCSPISGHRSVSWYQQTPGQGLQFLFEYFSETQRNKGNFPGRFSGRQFSNSRSEMNVSTLELGDSALYLCASSFAAPDNEQFFGPGTRLTVL.